This T cell receptor (beta chain) was documented in a study of tumor-infiltrating lymphocytes in primary liver carcinoma. Of note for this clonotype: Antigen specificity is unknown. This could be a read error, since a much larger clone is one nucleotide away.

Germline DNA was also extracted, and blood RNA derived from unsorted whole blood. The input was around 530 ng total RNA; TCR beta cDNA was made from it with a constant-region primer. For TCR beta, libraries were produced by three nested multiplex PCR rounds using slightly modified ARM-PCR. For approximately 9 cycles apiece, the opening two PCR rounds ran with TRBV1-TRBV30 forward primers and a C-beta reverse primer. TCRdb re-derived calls from the multiplex PCR reads in MiXCR, one entry per CDR3 protein. The sample comprises 300,000 to 350,000 distinct CDR3 sequences, 65% of which are singletons, and under 8.5% rests with the top ten. General observations from the study: Left bulk and unsorted, the samples did not allow CD4+ and CD8+ repertoires to be compared.

V lost 4 bases to trimming and J lost 7 bases; unmatched junction nucleotides: 7. CDR3 length: 15 amino acids. CDR1 is SGHRS, CDR2 YFSETQ, per germline. Sequenced: peripheral blood. This receptor was identified in a man aged 35-49 years with primary liver carcinoma and hepatitis B virus infection. The chain uses TRBV5-1 and TRBJ2-2, with TRBD2 identical over 10 bases. For the CDR3, the DNA is TGCGCCAGCAGCACAGGGACTAGCGTAGGCGGGGAGCTGTTTTTT. This codes for CASSTGTSVGGELFF.